This T cell receptor beta chain was profiled in a study of cytomegalovirus exposure and HLA in healthy donors. Study-level results: The investigators catalogued some 160 TCR beta chains as cytomegalovirus-associated.

PCR used 60 Vbeta primers and 13 Jbeta primers. TCRdb keeps only in-frame clones here, not all; method: immunoSEQ multiplex PCR. The table records about 120,000 clones, approximately 78% of them present only once. The V end was cut by 2 bases, the J end by 4 bases, with 5 bases between. The CDR3 has 12 amino acids. Germline lookup yields CDR1 SGHTA and CDR2 FQGNSA. In regard to this clone: Antigen specificity is unknown.

Source material: PBMCs. This TCR was recovered from a young woman in good health and CMV-seropositive. The chain employs TRBV7-2 and TRBJ1-2; D gene ambiguous. CDR3 residues: CASSLRGYGYTF. The CDR3 bases are TGTGCCAGCAGCTTACGGGGCTATGGCTACACCTTC.